Presented here are 6 T cell receptor beta chains from one specimen sequenced in a study of T cell repertoires in cytomegalovirus infection. TCRdb independently ran MiXCR on the reads; one entry per CDR3 protein. The table includes some 320,000 distinct CDR3 sequences, more than 8% detected once. Sequencing was carried out using PBMCs. Receptors originate from a human donor in good health (CMV status not recorded). Some clones in this sample may be carry-over from other donors' samples.

This clonotype showed up just a few times. The chain employs TRBV6-5 and TRBJ2-3, with no clear D. The germline V gene encodes CDR1 MNHEY and CDR2 SVGAGI. Trimming pared 2 bases from V and 9 bases from J, leaving 18 bases between. The CDR3 is 15 residues long. CDR3 sequence (DNA): TGTGCCAGCAGTTACGTTTCCGGACCCGGCCTAACGCAGTATTTT. Translating it yields CASSYVSGPGLTQYF.

This clonotype was detected ten times or more. The rearrangement joins TRBV7-6 to TRBJ1-1; 8 nucleotides match TRBD1. After removal of 5 bases from V and 3 bases from J, the junction contained 8 bases not matched to a gene. This CDR3 has 15 residues. The germline gives CDR1 SGHVS, CDR2 FNYEAQ. The CDR3 DNA is TGTGCCAGCAGCCCGAGACAGGGGTTGGACACTGAAGCTTTCTTT. It yields the protein CASSPRQGLDTEAFF.

J is TRBJ1-4 and V is TRBV6-6; 7 positions agree with TRBD1. V was pared by 4 bases and J by 8 bases, with 7 bases of the junction left unmatched. Germline V lookup: CDR1 MNHNY, CDR2 SVGAGI (reference sequence). CDR3 length equals 14 residues. The CDR3 reads CASSSNRGGEKLFF. CDR3 nucleotides: TGTGCCAGCAGTTCCAACAGGGGTGGGGAAAAACTGTTTTTT.

This clonotype was observed at least ten times. This chain links TRBV7-2 with TRBJ2-7; D is perhaps TRBD1 (5 bases). Germline V gives CDR1 SGHTA, CDR2 FQGNSA. The CDR3 totals 17 residues. Trimming stripped 5 bases from V and 5 bases from J, with 25 bases between. The DNA for the CDR3 is TGTGCCAGCAGCAGACCTAACACAGGTGCCCACGAAAACGAGCAGTACTTC. This sequence encodes CASSRPNTGAHENEQYF.

This clonotype was found a few times. This sequence joins TRBV19 and TRBJ2-1; D not certain. Germline-derived CDR1 and CDR2 are LNHDA and SQIVND (reference sequence). CDR3 length: 10 residues. V dropped 10 bases and J dropped 7 bases, with 8 bases sitting between them. CDR3 in amino acids: CATSGNEQFF. The CDR3 region has the DNA TGTGCCACCTCTGGGAATGAGCAGTTCTTC.

This chain uses TRBV5-4 with TRBJ1-2; 9 bases match TRBD1. Germline CDR1 is SGHNT and CDR2 is YYREEE (reference sequence). The CDR3 has 15 amino acids. J lost 3 bases, V lost 4 bases, and 7 bases had no gene match. The CDR3 here is CASSPGQGKDYGYTF. The CDR3 coding sequence is TGTGCCAGCAGCCCTGGACAGGGGAAAGACTATGGCTACACCTTC.